This T cell receptor beta chain came from a study of memory CD4+ T cells and cytomegalovirus serostatus. As for the study in general: This sample comes from healthy Belgian adults, roughly nine CMV seropositive, 20 to 25 seronegative.

As to this clone: What it binds is not known.

Single viable CD3+CD4+CD8-CD45RO+ cells were sorted as the memory CD4+ T cells. Findings of the study overall: The CMV-associated TCR signature appears largely within the CD4+ memory repertoire. CMV serostatus prediction reached median AUC approximately 0.95, or 0.91 with US-trained model.

Per the study methods: After removing out-of-frame reads, 2 million to 2.5 million distinct TCRbeta sequences remained. Libraries were prepared by immunoSEQ multiplex PCR; TCRdb keeps only in-frame clonotypes and omits some of them. That table supplies the V and J calls and clone size; D and trimming were determined from the DNA. The sample yields tens of thousands of clones, around 76% seen once. CDR3 length: 15 residues. CDR1 and CDR2 (germline): SGHTA, FQGNSA. The V gene end was trimmed by 4 bases and the J gene end by 3 bases; junction bases not matched to a gene: 6. This TCR derives from an adult in good health and CMV-seropositive. J is TRBJ2-7 and V is TRBV7-2; 10 nucleotides line up with TRBD2. The sequenced sample was memory CD4+ T cells from blood. For the CDR3, the DNA is TGTGCCAGCAGCTCAAGACGGACTAGCGGCTACGAGCAGTACTTC. It codes for CASSSRRTSGYEQYF. Using reference TRBV7-2 and TRBJ2-7 for the parts outside the CDR3, the full variable domain is GAGVSQSPSNKVTEKGKDVELRCDPISGHTALYWYRQSLGQGLEFLIYFQGNSAPDKSGLPSDRFSAERTGGSVSTLTIQRTQQEDSAVYLCASSSRRTSGYEQYFGPGTRLTVT.